The next 5 T cell receptor beta chains were all read from a single sample in a study of shared clonotypes between healthy human individuals. Only in-frame clones appear in the TCRdb table, and some are missing; sequencing was by immunoSEQ multiplex PCR. This sample has 2 million to 3 million clones, with approximately 93% found just once. The specimen was naive CD4+ T cells from PBMCs. Subset here: CD45RA+ positively selected. The receptors come from a man aged 18 to 29 in good health. Some clones in this sample may be carry-over from other donors' samples.

J is TRBJ2-5 and V is TRBV6-1; tentatively, D is TRBD1 (6 bases). This CDR3 is built from 13 residues. V was trimmed by 7 bases and J by 2 bases, leaving 11 bases between them. Germline lookup yields CDR1 MNHNS and CDR2 SASEGT. The CDR3: CASTSDRQETQYF. In DNA form, the CDR3 reads TGTGCCAGCACCTCGGACAGACAAGAGACCCAGTACTTC.

This clone was counted once. This rearrangement joins TRBV5-1 to TRBJ1-4; D remains unclear. Germline-derived CDR1 and CDR2 are SGHRS and YFSETQ. V gave up 7 bases and J gave up 5 bases, with 9 bases separating them. The CDR3 contains 12 residues. CDR3 coding DNA: TGCGCCAGCGGGGAACCCAATGAAAAACTGTTTTTT. Amino acids: CASGEPNEKLFF.

In its sample, this clone was seen once. V usage is TRBV5-1 and J usage is TRBJ1-2; D is unresolved. V lost 0 bases to trimming and J lost 10 bases, with 10 bases between them. In germline, CDR1 is SGHRS, CDR2 YFSETQ. This CDR3 comprises 12 residues. In nucleotides, the CDR3 is TGCGCCAGCAGCTTGGAGTGGGGAGCCTACACCTTC. It specifies CASSLEWGAYTF.

This clone was seen a few times. V is TRBV4-1 and J is TRBJ1-1; D remains unclear. The germline V and J ends were trimmed by 1 base and 0 bases, with 6 bases remaining between them. This CDR3 spans 14 amino acids. Germline values: CDR1 MGHRA, CDR2 YSYEKL. The CDR3: CASSQAPLNTEAFF. CDR3 nucleotides: TGCGCCAGCAGCCAAGCCCCATTGAACACTGAAGCTTTCTTT.

The chain is built from TRBV4-2 and TRBJ2-3; D is ambiguous. V lost 4 bases, J lost 4 bases, and 18 bases lay in between. The CDR3 length is 16 residues. Per the germline V gene, CDR1 is LGHNA and CDR2 is YNFKEQ. The CDR3 is CASSREPLRKADTQYF. The CDR3 nucleotides read TGTGCCAGCAGCCGGGAACCTCTCAGAAAGGCAGATACGCAGTATTTT.